This T cell receptor beta chain was identified in a study of blood T cell repertoires in COVID-19. As for the study in general: Samples representing acute and convalescent COVID-19 were sourced from the United States, Italy and Spain. T cells, B-cell-depleted T cells, or PBMCs supplied cDNA or gDNA.

This clone was seen only a few times. As processed by the authors: Researchers report that nucleated cell counts were estimated from reference gene primer amplification. The table came from immunoSEQ multiplex PCR; TCRdb's copy has only in-frame clones and leaves some out. D and trimming were read from the DNA, whereas the V and J calls and clone size are those reported in that table. The top ten clones hold 2% to 2.5% of a sample with 200,000 to 300,000 clones, more than 75% of them seen once. The source of this sequence is a woman aged 45-59 years with acute or convalescent COVID-19. The material sequenced was peripheral blood.

The CDR3: CAWSSSRATNTEAFF. Here the CDR3 DNA reads TGTGCCTGGAGTTCAAGCAGGGCTACGAACACTGAAGCTTTCTTT. The J gene is TRBJ1-1, the V gene TRBV30; a weak D match, TRBD1 (5 bases). V was trimmed by 2 bases and J by 1 base, leaving 14 bases between them. The CDR3 runs to 15 residues. The germline CDR1 and CDR2 sequences are GTSNPN and SVGIG (reference sequence).